This T cell receptor (beta chain) was captured by sequencing in a study of blood T cell repertoires in COVID-19. The CDR3 is 15 amino acids. The V segment lost 3 bases and the J segment 7 bases; nucleotides outside the gene matches: 9. Germline assignment: CDR1 SGDLS and CDR2 YYNGEE. Data came from immunoSEQ multiplex PCR; TCRdb stores just in-frame clones and leaves some out. In the table there are 200,000 to 250,000 clones, 87% of which are singletons. The chain has TRBV9 and TRBJ1-2, with 10 bases that match TRBD1. The sequence came from a man aged 25-45 years who had recovered from COVID-19. Material: PBMCs or T cells enriched from blood (not recorded which). The CDR3 sequence is CASSAREGTGVGYTF. For the CDR3, the DNA is TGTGCCAGCAGCGCACGAGAGGGGACAGGGGTTGGCTACACCTTC.